Below are 16 T cell receptor beta chains sequenced from a single sample in a study of blood T cells in healthy people across ages. Alongside a J-beta primer mix, a sample-barcoded 5' primer served in a second PCR lasting about 6 to 12 cycles. TCRdb itself ran the 5' RACE reads through MiXCR, one entry per CDR3 protein. The sample holds approximately 800,000 distinct CDR3 sequences, 25% seen once. The same sample was also used in a study of T cells of mothers and their children.

Input material: blood. The receptors shown here come from a boy younger than 18 in good health.

This clonotype was recorded a few times. The junction departs from germline at one end; a sequencing error may be responsible. The chain is built from TRBV27 and TRBJ2-4, with D tentatively TRBD1 (6 bases). Germline loops: CDR1 MNHEY, CDR2 SMNVEV (reference sequence). This CDR3 spans 16 amino acids. The DNA of the CDR3 is TGTGCCAGCAGTCTATCGACAGGCCTAGCCAAAAACATTCAGTACTTC. Its protein is CASSLSTGLAKNIQYF.

This clonotype was counted a few times. J is TRBJ2-6 and V is TRBV7-6, with 8 bases fitting TRBD1. Looked up from germline, CDR1 is SGHVS and CDR2 is FNYEAQ. The CDR3 extends over 18 amino acids. Trimming took 5 bases from V and 0 from J; bases not matched to a gene: 9. The CDR3 nucleotides are TGTGCCAGCAGCCGACAGGGGAGAAGTTCCTCTGGGGCCAACGTCCTGACTTTC. It yields the protein CASSRQGRSSSGANVLTF.

This clonotype occurred a few times. V gene TRBV27 combines with J gene TRBJ1-1, with D perhaps TRBD1 (5 bases). Trimming stripped 4 bases from V and 3 bases from J, with 12 bases between. Germline V gives CDR1 MNHEY, CDR2 SMNVEV (reference sequence). The CDR3 has 14 residues. CDR3 DNA sequence: TGTGCCAGCAGTTCCCATTGGGGGGACACTGAAGCTTTCTTT. It is translated as CASSSHWGDTEAFF.

A few counts support this clonotype. The J gene is TRBJ2-7, the V gene TRBV18; the D call may be TRBD1 or TRBD2 (5 bases each). Germline CDR1 is KGHSH and CDR2 is LQKENI. The CDR3 spans 16 residues. The V end was cut by 3 bases, the J end by 3 bases, with 18 bases between. DNA for the CDR3: TGTGCCAGCTCACCGCAGGGACGGCTCGCGCACTACGAGCAGTACTTC. This encodes CASSPQGRLAHYEQYF.

This clonotype was detected a few times. CDR3 amino acids: CASHDARRSYNEQFF. The CDR3, as DNA: TGTGCCAGTCATGACGCAAGGCGGTCCTACAATGAGCAGTTCTTC. The V gene is TRBV6-1, the J gene TRBJ2-1; D remains unclear. The CDR3 runs 15 residues. V lost 9 bases and J lost 1, with 16 bases in between. CDR1 is MNHNS, CDR2 SASEGT, per germline.

This clonotype was counted only a few times. This chain uses TRBV29-1 with TRBJ2-2; 8 bases line up with TRBD2. CDR3 length: 14 amino acids. J was trimmed by 5 bases and V by 6 bases; bases with no gene match: 8. In germline, CDR1 is SQVTM, CDR2 ANQGSEA. The CDR3, as DNA: TGCAGCGTCGGGGGGGCAGGGAGGACCGGGGAGCTGTTTTTT. Its protein product is CSVGGAGRTGELFF.

As DNA, the CDR3 is TGTGCCACCAGTGATCCGGCGTGGCCCTATGGCTACACCTTC. Translated, it gives CATSDPAWPYGYTF. The gene calls are TRBV24-1 and TRBJ1-2; D is uncertain. CDR1 and CDR2 (germline): KGHDR, SFDVKD. The CDR3 is made up of 14 amino acids. V gave up 3 bases and J gave up 4 bases, with 11 bases separating them.

This chain uses TRBV15 with TRBJ2-3, with TRBD1 matching 8 bases. V lost 1 base, J lost 3 bases, and 6 bases stayed unmatched. Germline CDR1 LNHNV, CDR2 YYDKDF (reference sequence). The CDR3 loop spans 16 amino acids. CDR3 nucleotide sequence: TGTGCCACCAGCAGAGGTTCCGGACAGGGAACAGATACGCAGTATTTT. Translated: CATSRGSGQGTDTQYF.

V is TRBV2 and J is TRBJ2-5; possibly TRBD2 for D (6 bases). CDR1 and CDR2 from the germline V gene are SNHLY and FYNNEI. CDR3 length: 13 residues. The V gene lost 10 bases and the J gene lost 4 bases, with 16 bases spanning the gap. In nucleotides, the CDR3 is TGTGCCAACATGGAGGGATCGCCAGAGACCCAGTACTTC. Encoded protein: CANMEGSPETQYF.

This clonotype was recorded at least ten times. The chain is built from TRBV7-2 and TRBJ2-2, with D hard to call. Germline assignment: CDR1 SGHTA and CDR2 FQGNSA. This CDR3 comprises 15 residues. V shed 2 bases and J shed 0 bases, with 7 bases lying between them. The CDR3 sequence: CASSLLNTNTGELFF. The CDR3 nucleotides read TGTGCCAGCAGCTTACTTAACACGAACACCGGGGAGCTGTTTTTT.

The rearrangement links TRBV29-1 to TRBJ1-3; D remains ambiguous. From germline, CDR1 is SQVTM and CDR2 ANQGSEA. The length of the CDR3 is 12 residues. Trimming cost V 6 bases and J 0 bases, with 6 bases left between them. DNA of the CDR3: TGCAGCGTCAAGGGCTCTGGAAACACCATATATTTT. Protein: CSVKGSGNTIYF.

The rearrangement joins TRBV5-5 to TRBJ2-1; TRBD2 matches 14 bases. There are 16 residues in the CDR3. Per the germline V gene, CDR1 is SGHKS and CDR2 is YYEKEE (reference sequence). After removal of 3 bases from V and 3 bases from J, the junction contained 2 bases not matched to a gene. The CDR3, as DNA: TGTGCCAGCAGCTGGGGACTAGCGGGGGTCTACAATGAGCAGTTCTTC. Amino acid sequence: CASSWGLAGVYNEQFF.

The chain combines TRBV7-2 with TRBJ2-7; TRBD1 might be the D (6 bases). The CDR3 totals 17 residues. Germline values: CDR1 SGHTA, CDR2 FQGNSA. V gave up 1 base and J gave up 9 bases, with 25 bases separating them. The CDR3 here is CASSLVGMWGQASGQYF. The CDR3, as DNA: TGTGCCAGCAGCTTAGTAGGGATGTGGGGGCAGGCCTCCGGGCAGTACTTC.

This chain uses TRBV5-1 with TRBJ2-4, with D unclear. Germline lookup yields CDR1 SGHRS and CDR2 YFSETQ. This CDR3 has 14 residues. The V end was cut by 7 bases, the J end by 0 bases, with 11 bases between. The CDR3 DNA reads as TGCGCCAGCGGGCAACACCTAGCCAAAAACATTCAGTACTTC. Its protein is CASGQHLAKNIQYF.

This clonotype has ten or more counts. The CDR3 sequence is CASSPLAGFNGETQYF. DNA of the CDR3: TGTGCCAGCAGTCCGCTAGCGGGATTTAACGGGGAGACCCAGTACTTC. The chain couples TRBV12-3 or TRBV12-4 to TRBJ2-5; 9 nucleotides line up with TRBD2. With V trimmed by 5 bases and J by 5 bases, 12 bases remained unmatched. There are 16 residues in the CDR3.

This clonotype was picked up a small number of times. Here the CDR3 DNA reads TGTGCCAGCAGTGACCTACACGGAGATCAAGAGACCCAGTACTTC. Translated, it gives CASSDLHGDQETQYF. The rearrangement links TRBV25-1 to TRBJ2-5; D gene unclear. The germline V gene encodes CDR1 MGHDK and CDR2 SYGVNS. The CDR3 sequence is 15 residues long. The germline V and J ends were trimmed by 3 bases and 2 bases, with 13 bases remaining between them.